The 9 T cell receptor beta chains reported below all come from one sample, sequenced in a study of vaccination effects on CD4 cells after COVID-19 (dated by TCRdb to the early 2020s). The library came from the immunoSEQ multiplex PCR assay. TCRdb's version of the immuneACCESS table is confined to in-frame rearrangements and falls short of the full clone set. An unresolved V gene accounts for under half of the shortfall where checked; the remainder is of unknown origin. The sample table lists 65,000 to 90,000 clones, nearly 75% of them with a count of one. More than 2% of the sample comes from the top ten. After approximately 11 days of culture, CD4+ T cells were isolated with the EasySep CD4+ T cell isolation kit. Two doses of either the BNT162b2 or the mRNA-1273 mRNA SARS-CoV-2 vaccine were administered to participants. The antigens of these receptors remain unknown. Sequenced here: CD4+ T cells from PBMCs cultured without peptide, sampled after COVID-19 vaccination. The receptors stem from a human donor who received a COVID-19 vaccine.

The chain recombines TRBV6-2 or TRBV6-3 with TRBJ1-5; 8 nucleotides line up with TRBD1. Losses at the gene ends were 2 bases for V and 2 bases for J; bases not matched to a gene: 14. This CDR3 has 19 amino acids. Looked up from germline, CDR1 is MNHEY and CDR2 is SVGEGT. The CDR3 reads CASSYPPTGGLQGNQPQHF. CDR3 coding DNA: TGTGCCAGCAGTTACCCGCCAACAGGGGGTTTGCAGGGCAATCAGCCCCAGCATTTT.

The V and J genes are TRBV5-8 and TRBJ1-1; D ambiguous. Germline V gives CDR1 SGHTS, CDR2 YDEGEE. The CDR3 is 10 residues long. V was cut by 7 bases and J by 11 bases, with 12 bases left in between. CDR3 residues: CASPGDRAFF. The CDR3 DNA sequence: TGTGCCAGCCCAGGTGACCGGGCTTTCTTT. Filled out from reference TRBV5-8 and TRBJ1-1, the complete variable domain reads EAGVTQSPTHLIKTRGQQATLRCSPISGHTSVYWYQQALGLGLQFLLWYDEGEERNRGNFPPRFSGRQFPNYSSELNVNALELEDSALYLCASPGDRAFFGQGTRLTVV.

The J gene is TRBJ2-1, the V gene TRBV10-1; D unclear. The CDR3 has 17 residues. CDR1 is WNHNN, CDR2 SYGVQD, per germline (reference sequence). V was clipped by 1 base and J by 2 bases, with 15 bases between them. CDR3 DNA: TGCGCCAGCAGTGAGTTGGGCACCTTGAGCACCTACAATGAGCAGTTCTTC. It codes for CASSELGTLSTYNEQFF.

This clone appeared once. V is TRBV5-4 and J is TRBJ2-3, with 8 bases that match TRBD2. The CDR3 is 16 residues long. Losses at the gene ends were 0 bases for V and 4 bases for J; bases not matched to a gene: 7. CDR1 and CDR2 (germline): SGHNT, YYREEE (reference sequence). This CDR3 reads CASSLEGTRAADTQYF. CDR3 in DNA: TGTGCCAGCAGCTTGGAGGGGACTAGAGCCGCAGATACGCAGTATTTT.

The J gene is TRBJ2-7, the V gene TRBV18; either TRBD1 or TRBD2 may supply D (5 bases each). This CDR3 comprises 13 residues. Between the trimmed V and J ends, which lost 5 bases and 2 bases, there was a span of 10 bases. The germline CDR1 and CDR2 sequences are KGHSH and LQKENI. CDR3 sequence reads: CASSSGRTYEQYV. The CDR3 DNA sequence: TGTGCCAGCTCATCGGGACGGACCTACGAGCAGTACGTC.

The chain recombines TRBV18 with TRBJ1-5; 7 bases align to TRBD1. Germline V gives CDR1 KGHSH, CDR2 LQKENI. Trimming cost V 5 bases and J 4 bases; bases outside gene matches: 11. The CDR3 sequence is 16 residues long. The chain's CDR3 is CASSTMTGFGNQPQHF. CDR3 in DNA: TGTGCCAGCTCAACTATGACAGGGTTCGGGAATCAGCCCCAGCATTTT.

The chain links TRBV5-1 to TRBJ2-5; no clear D gene. Trimming stripped 4 bases from V and 1 base from J, with 11 bases between. Germline V gives CDR1 SGHRS, CDR2 YFSETQ. The CDR3 is made up of 14 amino acids. The CDR3 here is CASSTNTLQETQYF. CDR3 coding DNA: TGCGCCAGCAGCACCAATACCCTCCAAGAGACCCAGTACTTC.

The J gene is TRBJ2-5, the V gene TRBV9, with D unresolved. The CDR3 consists of 13 residues. Trimming shortened V by 2 bases and J by 3 bases, and 8 bases separated the two germline ends. Per germline, CDR1 SGDLS and CDR2 YYNGEE. The CDR3 region is CASSVLEKETQYF. The CDR3 region has the DNA TGTGCCAGCAGCGTTTTAGAAAAAGAGACCCAGTACTTC.

The chain joins TRBV5-4 to TRBJ2-4; D is undetermined. Germline V gene sequence: CDR1 SGHNT, CDR2 YYREEE (reference sequence). Deletions cut 3 bases from V and 6 bases from J, with 10 bases between. The CDR3 extends over 13 amino acids. CDR3 sequence: CASSSLMGNIQYF. As DNA, the CDR3 is TGTGCCAGCAGCTCTTTGATGGGAAACATTCAGTACTTC.